These T cell receptor beta chains were read from a single sample in a study of shared clonotypes between healthy human individuals. Assay: immunoSEQ multiplex PCR; the TCRdb copy retains only in-frame clones and omits some. Of about 2.4 million clones listed, 80% to 95% are singletons. Sequencing was carried out using naive CD4+ T cells from PBMCs. The source is a man aged 18-30 years in good health. Some clones in this sample may be carry-over from other donors' samples. CDR3s include the opening cysteine and the closing phenylalanine or tryptophan. The D gene is left open where the match is weak. Only some rows state a clone size, as once, few, many or a class for expanded clones.

v_gene,d_gene,abundance,j_gene,CDR3nt,CDR3aa
TRBV2,TRBD1,.,TRBJ2-7,TGTGCCAGCAGCGTAGACAGGGGAACCTACGAGCAGTACTTC,CASSVDRGTYEQYF
TRBV19,.,.,TRBJ2-5,TGTGCCAGTAGTATAGTCTTCGGGAAAGGGGAGACCCAGTACTTC,CASSIVFGKGETQYF
TRBV6-5,.,.,TRBJ2-2,TGTGCCAGCAGTTATGGCGGGCTGGGGCCCGGGGAGCTGTTTTTT,CASSYGGLGPGELFF
TRBV19,TRBD2,.,TRBJ2-3,TGTGCCAGTAGTAAACTAGCGGGCACGGAAGATACGCAGTATTTT,CASSKLAGTEDTQYF
TRBV5-5,TRBD2,.,TRBJ2-2,TGTGCCAGCAGCGCCGGGACTAGTAACACCGGGGAGCTGTTTTTT,CASSAGTSNTGELFF
TRBV28,.,.,TRBJ2-1,TGTGCCAGCAGGTCAGGTAGTGAGCAGTTCTTC,CASRSGSEQFF
TRBV27,.,.,TRBJ2-3,TGTGCCAGCCTTCCCCGGATGAGCACAGATACGCAGTATTTT,CASLPRMSTDTQYF
TRBV5-1,TRBD1,.,TRBJ2-7,TGCGCCAGCAGCTCAGGGGGAAGCGAGCAGTACTTC,CASSSGGSEQYF
TRBV5-5,.,.,TRBJ2-2,TGTGCCAGCAGCTTGGCTGGCGGGAACACCGGGGAGCTGTTTTTT,CASSLAGGNTGELFF
TRBV7-8,.,once,TRBJ2-7,TGTGCCAGCAGCTTCATGTCAGAGCAAACCGTGAACTTC,CASSFMSEQTVNF
TRBV5-1,TRBD1,.,TRBJ2-3,TGCGCCAGCAGCTCGACAGGGGTCACAGATACGCAGTATTTT,CASSSTGVTDTQYF
TRBV30,TRBD2,.,TRBJ2-3,TGTGCCTGGAGCCGGTCCCCTCCGGGAGGGGGGGCAGATACGCAGTATTTT,CAWSRSPPGGGADTQYF
TRBV10-1,TRBD1,.,TRBJ2-2,TGCGCCAGCAGTGACCCCACGGGACAGGGGGACACCGGGGAGCTGTTTTTT,CASSDPTGQGDTGELFF
TRBV6-1,.,.,TRBJ2-1,TGTGCCAGCAGTCAACCCGGGACCACCTACAATGAGCAGTTCTTC,CASSQPGTTYNEQFF
TRBV14,TRBD1,.,TRBJ2-2,TGTGCCAGCCGGAATCGGGACAGCTACACCGGGGAGCTGTTTTTT,CASRNRDSYTGELFF
TRBV5-6,.,.,TRBJ1-3,TGTGCCAGCAGCTTGGCGGCAGCCTCTGGAAACACCATATATTTT,CASSLAAASGNTIYF
TRBV6-5,.,.,TRBJ1-1,TGTGCCAGCACCGCCCCGAGGGGACCCCCTGAAGCTTTCTTT,CASTAPRGPPEAFF
TRBV4-2,TRBD1,.,TRBJ1-5,TGTGCCAGCAGCCAGGGTCGCATGACAGGGACCAATCAGCCCCAGCATTTT,CASSQGRMTGTNQPQHF
TRBV6-5,.,.,TRBJ2-6,TGTGCCAGCAGCCACAGGGACTCTGGGGCCAACGTCCTGACTTTC,CASSHRDSGANVLTF
TRBV5-1,TRBD1,.,TRBJ2-3,TGCGCCAGCAGCTGGGGCAGGGGGCCTAGCACAGATACGCAGTATTTT,CASSWGRGPSTDTQYF
TRBV14,.,.,TRBJ2-7,TGTGCCAGCAGCCCCCTAGGGACTCTACCCTACGAGCAGTACTTC,CASSPLGTLPYEQYF
TRBV28,.,once,TRBJ2-1,TGTGCCAGCAGCTCCCCAGAGCGAAGTGAGCAGTTCTTC,CASSSPERSEQFF
TRBV4-2,TRBD1,.,TRBJ1-5,TGTGCCAGCAGCGCGATGGGACAGAATAGCAATCAGCCCCAGCATTTT,CASSAMGQNSNQPQHF
TRBV9,.,.,TRBJ2-3,TGTGCCAGCAGCGGACGCCTAGCACCGCCTTGGCTCGATACGCAGTATTTT,CASSGRLAPPWLDTQYF
TRBV5-1,.,.,TRBJ2-2,TGCGCCAGCAGCGAAGACAGCACCGGGGAGCTGTTTTTT,CASSEDSTGELFF
TRBV4-1,.,.,TRBJ2-3,TGCGCCAGCAGCCCAACCCCCTCAGATACGCAGTATTTT,CASSPTPSDTQYF
TRBV6-5,TRBD2,.,TRBJ2-7,TGTGCCAGCAGCGATAGCGGGGGTTACGAGCAGTACTTC,CASSDSGGYEQYF
TRBV9,TRBD2,.,TRBJ2-3,TGTGCCAGCAGCGCCATTTCAGGGATGGGAGGGACAGATACGCAGTATTTT,CASSAISGMGGTDTQYF
TRBV28,.,few,TRBJ1-5,TGTGCCAGCAGCCAGACCGGTTTGCCCCAGCATTTT,CASSQTGLPQHF
TRBV7-9,.,.,TRBJ2-3,TGTGCCAGCAGGTCAACTAGTGATCCAGATACGCAGTATTTT,CASRSTSDPDTQYF
TRBV28,.,.,TRBJ1-1,TGTGCCAGCAGGCCTGCAATGGTTAACACTGAAGCTTTCTTT,CASRPAMVNTEAFF
TRBV6-1,TRBD1,once,TRBJ1-3,TGTGCCAGCCGGGACAGGATATACACCATATATTTT,CASRDRIYTIYF